This passage covers 5 T cell receptor beta chains from one sample sequenced in a study of T cell changes during pregnancy in multiple sclerosis (dated by TCRdb to about 2019). Library preparation used the immunoSEQ multiplex PCR assay. TCRdb re-hosts the immuneACCESS table, in-frame sequences only. Its copies lack some clones; in the studies checked, an unresolved V gene accounts for under half of them, and the cause for the rest is not known. This sample gives roughly 72,000 clones in total; more than 70% of them show up just once. About 1% of the sample is taken by the ten largest. This material consisted of peripheral blood, taken in the first trimester of pregnancy. The receptors come from a female donor in good health, enrolled as a control in a pregnancy study.

J is TRBJ2-2 and V is TRBV2; 14 bases fit TRBD2. V gave up 7 bases and J gave up 7 bases; unmatched junction bases: 5. The germline V gene has CDR1 SNHLY and CDR2 FYNNEI. CDR3 length: 15 residues. The CDR3 spells CASIGLAGGGGELFF. CDR3 bases: TGTGCCAGCATCGGACTAGCGGGGGGAGGCGGGGAGCTGTTTTTT.

The gene calls are TRBV27 and TRBJ1-2, with D unclear. Germline values: CDR1 MNHEY, CDR2 SMNVEV (reference sequence). The CDR3 has 13 amino acids. Deletions cut 0 bases from V and 8 bases from J, with 10 bases between. CDR3 in amino acids: CASSLSGNWGYTF. CDR3 sequence (DNA): TGTGCCAGCAGTTTATCCGGGAATTGGGGCTACACCTTC.

The genes are TRBV2 and TRBJ1-6; D ambiguous. The CDR3 is 13 amino acids. CDR1 is SNHLY and CDR2 is FYNNEI in the germline V gene. V lost 3 bases, J lost 7 bases, and 7 bases lay in between. Here the CDR3 reads CASSEVANSPLHF. For the CDR3, the DNA is TGTGCCAGCAGTGAGGTAGCAAATTCACCCCTCCACTTT.

The chain uses TRBV29-1 and TRBJ2-3; TRBD2 agrees at 7 bases. This CDR3 contains 16 residues. The ends lost 3 bases at V and 3 bases at J; junction bases unmatched: 12. Germline-derived CDR1 and CDR2 are SQVTM and ANQGSEA. CDR3 nucleotides: TGCAGCGTTGACGGTGGTGCGGGAGTTATAACAGATACGCAGTATTTT. Its protein is CSVDGGAGVITDTQYF.

The chain links TRBV5-1 to TRBJ2-1; D gene ambiguous. The CDR3 contains 15 residues. Trimming shortened V by 0 bases and J by 0 bases, and 7 bases separated the two germline ends. Germline V gives CDR1 SGHRS, CDR2 YFSETQ. The CDR3 region has the DNA TGCGCCAGCAGCTTGGGCTACAGCTCCTACAATGAGCAGTTCTTC. This sequence encodes CASSLGYSSYNEQFF. Combining the CDR3 with reference TRBV5-1 and TRBJ2-1 gives the whole variable domain KAGVTQTPRYLIKTRGQQVTLSCSPISGHRSVSWYQQTPGQGLQFLFEYFSETQRNKGNFPGRFSGRQFSNSRSEMNVSTLELGDSALYLCASSLGYSSYNEQFFGPGTRLTVL.